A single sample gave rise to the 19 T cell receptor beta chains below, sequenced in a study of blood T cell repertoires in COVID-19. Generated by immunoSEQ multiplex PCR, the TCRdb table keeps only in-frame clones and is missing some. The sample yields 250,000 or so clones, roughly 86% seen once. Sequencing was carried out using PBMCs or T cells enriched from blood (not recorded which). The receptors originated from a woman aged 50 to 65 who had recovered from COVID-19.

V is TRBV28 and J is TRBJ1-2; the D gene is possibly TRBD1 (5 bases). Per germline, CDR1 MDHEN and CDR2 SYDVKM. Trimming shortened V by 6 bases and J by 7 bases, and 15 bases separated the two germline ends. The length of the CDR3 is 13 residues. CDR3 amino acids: CASSGGRMSGYTF. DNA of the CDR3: TGTGCCAGCAGCGGGGGTCGGATGAGTGGCTACACCTTC.

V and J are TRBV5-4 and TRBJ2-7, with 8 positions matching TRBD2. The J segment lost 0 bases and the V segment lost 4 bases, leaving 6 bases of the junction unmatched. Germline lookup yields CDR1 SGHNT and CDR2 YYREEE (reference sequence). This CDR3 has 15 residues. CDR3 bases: TGTGCCAGCAGCCCGGGGGGGAGTGGCTCCTACGAGCAGTACTTC. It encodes CASSPGGSGSYEQYF. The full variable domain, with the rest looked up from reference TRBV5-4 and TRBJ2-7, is ETGVTQSPTHLIKTRGQQVTLRCSSQSGHNTVSWYQQALGQGPQFIFQYYREEENGRGNFPPRFSGLQFPNYSSELNVNALELDDSALYLCASSPGGSGSYEQYFGPGTRLTVT.

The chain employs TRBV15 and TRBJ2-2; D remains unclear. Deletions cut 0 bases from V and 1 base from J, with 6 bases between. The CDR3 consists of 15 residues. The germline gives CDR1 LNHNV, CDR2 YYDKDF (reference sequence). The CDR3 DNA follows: TGTGCCACCAGCAGAGATCCTCGGAACACCGGGGAGCTGTTTTTT. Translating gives CATSRDPRNTGELFF.

The CDR3 DNA reads TGTGCCAGTAGTATAGATGGGGGCAATTCACCCCTCCACTTT. Protein sequence: CASSIDGGNSPLHF. The chain uses TRBV19 and TRBJ1-6; weak D call: TRBD1 (6 bases). Trimming pared 0 bases from V and 7 bases from J, leaving 7 bases between. Germline CDR1 reads LNHDA; CDR2 reads SQIVND (reference sequence). The CDR3 sequence is 14 residues long.

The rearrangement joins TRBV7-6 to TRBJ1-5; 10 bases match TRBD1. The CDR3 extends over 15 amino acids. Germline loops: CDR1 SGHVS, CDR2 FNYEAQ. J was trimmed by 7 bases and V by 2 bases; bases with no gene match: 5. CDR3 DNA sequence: TGTGCCAGCAGCTTAAGACAGGGGGCTGGGCAGCCCCAGCATTTT. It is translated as CASSLRQGAGQPQHF.

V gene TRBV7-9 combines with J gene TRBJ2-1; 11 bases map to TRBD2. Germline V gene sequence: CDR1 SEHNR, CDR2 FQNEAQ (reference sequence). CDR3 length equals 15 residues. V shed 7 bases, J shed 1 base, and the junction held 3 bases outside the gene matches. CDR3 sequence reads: CASIPSGRSYNEQFF. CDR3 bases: TGTGCCAGCATCCCTAGCGGGAGGTCCTACAATGAGCAGTTCTTC. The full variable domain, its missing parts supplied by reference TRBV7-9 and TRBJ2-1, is DTGVSQNPRHKITKRGQNVTFRCDPISEHNRLYWYRQTLGQGPEFLTYFQNEAQLEKSRLLSDRFSAERPKGSFSTLEIQRTEQGDSAMYLCASIPSGRSYNEQFFGPGTRLTVL.

Here the CDR3 reads CASSRHALVLTGSPLHF. The CDR3 nucleotides read TGTGCCAGCAGTCGCCACGCACTCGTTTTGACGGGTTCACCCCTCCACTTT. The chain uses TRBV28 and TRBJ1-6; D call uncertain. Germline lookup yields CDR1 MDHEN and CDR2 SYDVKM. This CDR3 region has 17 residues. Trimming took 5 bases from V and 9 from J, leaving 23 bases between them.

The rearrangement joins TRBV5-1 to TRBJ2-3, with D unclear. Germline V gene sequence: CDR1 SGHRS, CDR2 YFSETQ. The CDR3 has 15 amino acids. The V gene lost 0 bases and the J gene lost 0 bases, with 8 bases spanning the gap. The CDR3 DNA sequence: TGCGCCAGCAGCTTGGAGACTTCTAGCACAGATACGCAGTATTTT. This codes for CASSLETSSTDTQYF.

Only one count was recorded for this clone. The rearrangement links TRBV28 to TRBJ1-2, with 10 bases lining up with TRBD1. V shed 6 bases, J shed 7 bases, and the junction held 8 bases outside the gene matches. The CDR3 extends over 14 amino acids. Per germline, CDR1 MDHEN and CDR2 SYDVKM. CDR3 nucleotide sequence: TGTGCCAGCAGCAGAGGACAGGGGGTTAGTGGCTACACCTTC. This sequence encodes CASSRGQGVSGYTF.

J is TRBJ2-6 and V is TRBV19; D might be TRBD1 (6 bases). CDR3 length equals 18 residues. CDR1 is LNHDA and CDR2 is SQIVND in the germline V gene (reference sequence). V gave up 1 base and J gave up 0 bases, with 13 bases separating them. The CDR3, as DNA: TGTGCCAGTAGTATAGCGCACAGGGATAGCTCTGGGGCCAACGTCCTGACTTTC. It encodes CASSIAHRDSSGANVLTF.

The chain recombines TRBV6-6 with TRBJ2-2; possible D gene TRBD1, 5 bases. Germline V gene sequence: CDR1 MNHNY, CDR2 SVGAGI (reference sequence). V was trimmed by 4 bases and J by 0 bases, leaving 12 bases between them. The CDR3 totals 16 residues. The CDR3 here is CASSLRTFANTGELFF. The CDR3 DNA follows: TGTGCCAGCAGTTTACGGACATTCGCGAACACCGGGGAGCTGTTTTTT.

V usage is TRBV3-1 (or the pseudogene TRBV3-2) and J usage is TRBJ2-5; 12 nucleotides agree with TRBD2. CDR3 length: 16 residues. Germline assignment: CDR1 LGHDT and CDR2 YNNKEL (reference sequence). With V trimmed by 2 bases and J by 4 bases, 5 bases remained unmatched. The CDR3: CASSQLAGGTGETQYF. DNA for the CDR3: TGTGCCAGCAGCCAACTAGCGGGAGGGACGGGAGAGACCCAGTACTTC.

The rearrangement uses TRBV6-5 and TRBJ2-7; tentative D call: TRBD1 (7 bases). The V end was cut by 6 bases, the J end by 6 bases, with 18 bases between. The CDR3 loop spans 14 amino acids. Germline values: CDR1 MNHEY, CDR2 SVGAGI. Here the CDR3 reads CASRSQGGSREQYF. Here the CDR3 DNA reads TGTGCCAGCAGATCGCAGGGGGGATCGCGCGAGCAGTACTTC.

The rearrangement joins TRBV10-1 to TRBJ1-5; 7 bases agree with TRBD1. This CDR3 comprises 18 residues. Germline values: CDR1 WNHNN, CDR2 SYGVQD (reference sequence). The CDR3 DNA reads TGCGCTTACTACACCGGGACAGCAAACGGTTATAGCAATCAGCCCCAGCATTTT. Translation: CAYYTGTANGYSNQPQHF.

The CDR3 sequence is CASSLVGLTDTEAFF. CDR3 nucleotides: TGTGCCAGCAGCTTGGTTGGGCTTACGGACACTGAAGCTTTCTTT. The J gene is TRBJ1-1, the V gene TRBV5-5; D gene unclear. The ends were cut back, 0 bases at V and 3 bases at J, with 12 bases in the middle. Germline V lookup: CDR1 SGHKS, CDR2 YYEKEE (reference sequence). This CDR3 region has 15 residues.

Here the CDR3 reads CASSSWEVGDTQYF. The CDR3 DNA follows: TGTGCCAGCAGCTCCTGGGAGGTGGGAGATACGCAGTATTTT. The rearrangement joins TRBV5-5 to TRBJ2-3, with a tentative D call TRBD2 (6 bases). Germline CDR1 and CDR2: SGHKS and YYEKEE (reference sequence). CDR3 length: 14 residues. Trimming shortened V by 3 bases and J by 5 bases, and 13 bases separated the two germline ends.

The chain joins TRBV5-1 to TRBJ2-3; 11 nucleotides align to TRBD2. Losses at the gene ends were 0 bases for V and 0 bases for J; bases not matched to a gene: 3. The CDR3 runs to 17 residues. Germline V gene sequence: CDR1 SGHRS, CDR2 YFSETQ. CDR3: CASSLVGTSGSTDTQYF. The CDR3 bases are TGCGCCAGCAGCTTGGTAGGGACTAGCGGTAGCACAGATACGCAGTATTTT.

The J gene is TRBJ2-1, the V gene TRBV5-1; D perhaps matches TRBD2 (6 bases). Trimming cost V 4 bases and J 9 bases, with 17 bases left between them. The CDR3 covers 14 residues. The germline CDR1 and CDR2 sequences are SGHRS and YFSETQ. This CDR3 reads CASSPIRTTGEQFF. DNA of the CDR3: TGCGCCAGCAGCCCCATTAGGACTACTGGTGAGCAGTTCTTC. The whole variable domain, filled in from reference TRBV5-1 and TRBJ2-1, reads KAGVTQTPRYLIKTRGQQVTLSCSPISGHRSVSWYQQTPGQGLQFLFEYFSETQRNKGNFPGRFSGRQFSNSRSEMNVSTLELGDSALYLCASSPIRTTGEQFFGPGTRLTVL.

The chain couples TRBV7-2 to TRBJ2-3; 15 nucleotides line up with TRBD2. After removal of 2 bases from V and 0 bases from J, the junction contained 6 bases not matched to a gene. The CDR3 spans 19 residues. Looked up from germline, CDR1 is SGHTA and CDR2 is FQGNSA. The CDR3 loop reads CASSLRGTSGRTSTDTQYF. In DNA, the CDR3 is TGTGCCAGCAGCTTAAGGGGGACTAGCGGGAGGACTAGCACAGATACGCAGTATTTT.